The 31 T cell receptor beta chains below were found in one sample sequenced in a study of control samples from healthy donors and cancer patients. Profiling relied on immunoSEQ multiplex PCR, and the TCRdb table lists in-frame clones only, not all of them. The data contain roughly 170,000 clones, roughly 92% of them singletons. Sequencing was performed on blood. The receptors derive from a woman between 18 and 29 years old in good health.

V usage is TRBV19 and J usage is TRBJ1-3; D might be TRBD1 (5 bases). Deletions cut 7 bases from V and 2 bases from J, with 12 bases between. Germline CDR1 is LNHDA and CDR2 is SQIVND (reference sequence). This CDR3 spans 14 amino acids. As DNA, the CDR3 is TGTGCCAGTAAGGTTCCAGGGACTGGAAACACCATATATTTT. Its translation is CASKVPGTGNTIYF.

The chain carries TRBV20-1 and TRBJ2-7; 8 nucleotides line up with TRBD1. CDR3 length equals 13 residues. Trimming at V came to 3 bases and at J to 3 bases, leaving 4 bases not matched to a gene. Germline-derived CDR1 and CDR2 are DFQATT and SNEGSKA (reference sequence). The CDR3 DNA reads TGCAGTGCTAGTCGACAGGGGAACTACGAGCAGTACTTC. Its translation: CSASRQGNYEQYF.

As for this clone: Other DNA sequences in this specimen translate into the identical CDR3. The chain joins TRBV9 to TRBJ1-1; possible D gene TRBD1, 6 bases. The germline gives CDR1 SGDLS, CDR2 YYNGEE. The V end was cut by 0 bases, the J end by 2 bases, with 8 bases between. The CDR3 extends over 14 amino acids. This CDR3 reads CASSVGGRNTEAFF. The CDR3 nucleotides are TGTGCCAGCAGCGTAGGGGGGCGCAACACTGAAGCTTTCTTT.

V and J are TRBV9 and TRBJ1-2; D remains unclear. The V gene lost 5 bases and the J gene lost 1 base, with 15 bases spanning the gap. Germline V CDR1 and CDR2: SGDLS, YYNGEE. The CDR3 consists of 15 residues. CDR3 protein: CASRSKLAYNYGYTF. The CDR3 nucleotides read TGTGCCAGCAGGTCTAAACTAGCCTATAACTATGGCTACACCTTC. Variable domain in full (rest from reference TRBV9 and TRBJ1-2): DSGVTQTPKHLITATGQRVTLRCSPRSGDLSVYWYQQSLDQGLQFLIQYYNGEERAKGNILERFSAQQFPDLHSELNLSSLELGDSALYFCASRSKLAYNYGYTFGSGTRLTVV.

The chain uses TRBV3-1 (or the pseudogene TRBV3-2) and TRBJ1-1, with 8 bases identical to TRBD1. V lost 3 bases, J lost 3 bases, and 3 bases stayed unmatched. This CDR3 has 14 residues. Germline values: CDR1 LGHDT, CDR2 YNNKEL (reference sequence). The DNA for the CDR3 is TGTGCCAGCAGCCAGGCAGGGGGCTACACTGAAGCTTTCTTT. It is translated as CASSQAGGYTEAFF.

The CDR3 region is CASRETGGQLFF. CDR3 nucleotides: TGTGCCAGCAGGGAGACAGGGGGCCAACTGTTTTTT. The rearrangement links TRBV28 to TRBJ1-4, with TRBD1 identical over 10 bases. The CDR3 extends over 12 amino acids. Germline assignment: CDR1 MDHEN and CDR2 SYDVKM. J gave up 12 bases and V 6 bases, and 4 bases lay outside the gene matches.

The chain recombines TRBV19 with TRBJ1-1; 8 nucleotides agree with TRBD1. CDR1 LNHDA and CDR2 SQIVND come from the germline V gene (reference sequence). Losses at the gene ends were 5 bases for V and 1 base for J; bases not matched to a gene: 9. The CDR3 length is 16 residues. The CDR3 DNA follows: TGTGCCAGTAGTCCCGGGACAGGTTTTCCGAACACTGAAGCTTTCTTT. Translation gives CASSPGTGFPNTEAFF.

The chain joins TRBV1 to TRBJ2-1; the table's D gene call, TRBD2, was not cross checked with the DNA. TRBV1 is flagged as a pseudogene. The CDR3 has 12 residues. CDR3 loop: CTSSQVTNEQFF. CDR3 DNA: TGCACCAGCAGCCAAGTGACTAATGAGCAGTTCTTC.

V and J are TRBV5-4 and TRBJ1-1; the D is unclear. CDR1 is SGHNT, CDR2 YYREEE, per germline (reference sequence). V gave up 0 bases and J gave up 7 bases, with 4 bases separating them. The CDR3 has 11 residues. Here the CDR3 DNA reads TGTGCCAGCAGCTTGGGTAGTGAAGCTTTCTTT. Translation gives CASSLGSEAFF.

V and J are TRBV7-9 and TRBJ2-3; D is possibly TRBD2 (7 bases). Trimming removed 5 bases from V and 2 bases from J, with 20 bases in between. Germline V gene sequence: CDR1 SEHNR, CDR2 FQNEAQ (reference sequence). This CDR3 spans 17 amino acids. DNA of the CDR3: TGTGCCAGCAGCCCACCCGGTCGCGGGGGCCCCACAGATACGCAGTATTTT. Its translation: CASSPPGRGGPTDTQYF.

The rearrangement links TRBV29-1 to TRBJ1-5; TRBD1 might be the D (6 bases). The germline gives CDR1 SQVTM, CDR2 ANQGSEA. The CDR3 is made up of 15 amino acids. The V gene lost 5 bases and the J gene lost 3 bases, with 17 bases spanning the gap. In nucleotides, the CDR3 is TGCAGCGTTAGTACAGGGTCCACCGCCAATCAGCCCCAGCATTTT. Translation: CSVSTGSTANQPQHF.

The chain carries TRBV7-9 and TRBJ1-4, with D hard to call. Germline-derived CDR1 and CDR2 are SEHNR and FQNEAQ (reference sequence). The V and J ends lost 8 bases and 6 bases respectively, with 10 bases between them. This CDR3 has 12 amino acids. The CDR3 protein is CASEAPDEKLFF. The CDR3 DNA reads TGTGCCAGCGAGGCCCCGGATGAAAAACTGTTTTTT.

This chain joins TRBV6-5 and TRBJ1-5, with 8 bases lining up with TRBD1. This CDR3 is built from 13 residues. Germline V lookup: CDR1 MNHEY, CDR2 SVGAGI. The trim removed 4 bases at V and 6 bases at J, leaving 2 bases unmatched. In nucleotides, the CDR3 is TGTGCCAGCAGTTTGGACAGGGCTCAGCCCCAGCATTTT. Translating it yields CASSLDRAQPQHF.

The chain combines TRBV2 with TRBJ1-1, with D maybe TRBD1 (6 bases). This CDR3 is built from 13 residues. Deletions cut 5 bases from V and 3 bases from J, with 10 bases between. The V gene's germline CDR1 is SNHLY and CDR2 FYNNEI. The CDR3 loop reads CASSIEGDTEAFF. The CDR3 DNA reads TGTGCCAGCAGTATAGAGGGGGACACTGAAGCTTTCTTT.

V and J are TRBV27 and TRBJ2-7; D is unclear. CDR1 and CDR2 (germline): MNHEY, SMNVEV (reference sequence). This CDR3 is built from 14 residues. Trimming took off 5 bases at V and 1 base at J, with 12 bases between the two ends. In DNA, the CDR3 is TGTGCCAGCAGTCTTCGGACGGAATCCTACGAGCAGTACTTC. The encoded protein is CASSLRTESYEQYF.

The chain joins TRBV5-4 to TRBJ2-1; D may be TRBD2 (5 bases). Germline loops: CDR1 SGHNT, CDR2 YYREEE (reference sequence). The CDR3 spans 12 residues. Between the trimmed V and J ends, which lost 3 bases and 13 bases, there was a span of 14 bases. The CDR3 DNA reads TGTGCCAGCAGCTCCCCGGGCGGGCCTCAGTTCTTC. It is translated as CASSSPGGPQFF.

V is TRBV28 and J is TRBJ1-3, with TRBD1 matching 8 bases. This CDR3 spans 14 amino acids. V was pared by 4 bases and J by 6 bases, with 5 bases of the junction left unmatched. Germline loops: CDR1 MDHEN, CDR2 SYDVKM. The CDR3 here is CASSYYRGENTIYF. CDR3 nucleotides: TGTGCCAGCAGTTATTACAGGGGGGAAAACACCATATATTTT.

V usage is TRBV19 and J usage is TRBJ2-5; TRBD1 is a possible D gene (6 bases). Germline CDR1 reads LNHDA; CDR2 reads SQIVND (reference sequence). The V end lost 10 bases, the J end lost 5 bases, and 23 bases lay between the germline ends. This CDR3 spans 15 amino acids. In DNA form, the CDR3 reads TGTGCCACTACCAAGGGGGAACGGTACGGCGAGACCCAGTACTTC. Protein product: CATTKGERYGETQYF. Using reference TRBV19 and TRBJ2-5 for the parts outside the CDR3, the full variable domain is DGGITQSPKYLFRKEGQNVTLSCEQNLNHDAMYWYRQDPGQGLRLIYYSQIVNDFQKGDIAEGYSVSREKKESFPLTVTSAQKNPTAFYLCATTKGERYGETQYFGPGTRLLVL.

The table lists this clone with a count of one. The gene calls are TRBV5-1 and TRBJ1-1; D uncertain. Trimming took off 1 base at V and 5 bases at J, with 15 bases between the two ends. Germline V lookup: CDR1 SGHRS, CDR2 YFSETQ. The CDR3 is 15 amino acids. In DNA, the CDR3 is TGCGCCAGCAGCTTGATCGGGGAGGGCCGGACTGAAGCTTTCTTT. It specifies CASSLIGEGRTEAFF.

On this clone itself: One end of the junction fails to match germline, which may point to a read error. This sequence joins TRBV9 and TRBJ2-1; perhaps TRBD2 as D (7 bases). This CDR3 comprises 18 residues. Looked up from germline, CDR1 is SGDLS and CDR2 is YYNGEE. The CDR3 DNA reads as TGTGCCAGCAGCGCCAGAGAAGGGAGGGGACACTCCTTCAATGAGCAGTTCTTC. Amino acids: CASSAREGRGHSFNEQFF.

The genes are TRBV19 and TRBJ1-3; unclear D gene. CDR3 length: 14 amino acids. Germline-derived CDR1 and CDR2 are LNHDA and SQIVND (reference sequence). The V end lost 5 bases, the J end lost 2 bases, and 10 bases lay between the germline ends. The CDR3 loop reads CASSSTGAGNTIYF. Written as DNA, the CDR3 is TGTGCCAGTAGTTCCACGGGAGCTGGAAACACCATATATTTT.

This chain links TRBV6-5 with TRBJ2-7; D unclear. The CDR3 totals 11 residues. Trimming cost V 5 bases and J 5 bases, with 7 bases left between them. From germline, CDR1 is MNHEY and CDR2 SVGAGI. CDR3 loop: CASSTQNEQYF. The CDR3 nucleotides are TGTGCCAGCAGTACCCAAAACGAGCAGTACTTC.

This clone appeared once. V usage is TRBV7-2 and J usage is TRBJ2-2; 8 nucleotides align to TRBD2. CDR3 length: 17 amino acids. Germline V CDR1 and CDR2: SGHTA, FQGNSA. With V trimmed by 6 bases and J by 4 bases, 13 bases remained unmatched. The DNA for the CDR3 is TGTGCCAGCAGTCGCCCTCCTCGGGAGGGTTCCACCGGGGAGCTGTTTTTT. Amino acid sequence: CASSRPPREGSTGELFF. The whole variable domain, filled in from reference TRBV7-2 and TRBJ2-2, reads GAGVSQSPSNKVTEKGKDVELRCDPISGHTALYWYRQSLGQGLEFLIYFQGNSAPDKSGLPSDRFSAERTGGSVSTLTIQRTQQEDSAVYLCASSRPPREGSTGELFFGEGSRLTVL.

On this clone: Other DNA sequences in the sample encode the same CDR3. This chain joins TRBV6-2 or TRBV6-3 and TRBJ2-3; D gene unclear. V was clipped by 6 bases and J by 0 bases, with 4 bases between them. CDR3 length: 12 amino acids. Germline V gives CDR1 MNHEY, CDR2 SVGEGT. This CDR3 is CASSRSTDTQYF. As DNA, the CDR3 is TGTGCCAGCAGCCGGAGCACAGATACGCAGTATTTT.

The chain links TRBV7-9 to TRBJ2-1; D remains ambiguous. CDR1 and CDR2 (germline): SEHNR, FQNEAQ (reference sequence). This CDR3 has 14 residues. The ends were cut back, 1 base at V and 2 bases at J, with 6 bases in the middle. CDR3 loop: CASSLGITYNEQFF. The CDR3 DNA sequence: TGTGCCAGCAGCTTAGGGATTACCTACAATGAGCAGTTCTTC.

The chain has TRBV24-1 and TRBJ2-1; D uncertain. Germline V gene data show CDR1 as KGHDR and CDR2 as SFDVKD. V was clipped by 9 bases and J by 3 bases, with 5 bases between them. This CDR3 comprises 11 residues. The DNA of the CDR3 is TGTGCCACCCGTAGCTACAATGAGCAGTTCTTC. It is translated as CATRSYNEQFF.

V and J are TRBV7-2 and TRBJ1-2; D remains unclear. Germline V gene sequence: CDR1 SGHTA, CDR2 FQGNSA. The V gene lost 6 bases and the J gene lost 9 bases, with 14 bases spanning the gap. This CDR3 spans 12 amino acids. The CDR3 protein is CASSLTRESYTF. CDR3 coding DNA: TGTGCCAGCAGTCTAACCCGGGAAAGCTACACCTTC.

The chain uses TRBV11-2 and TRBJ1-2, with TRBD1 identical over 7 bases. Trimming cost V 2 bases and J 5 bases; bases outside gene matches: 5. This CDR3 has 14 amino acids. CDR1 SGHAT and CDR2 FQNNGV come from the germline V gene. CDR3 in amino acids: CASSLYQGVYGYTF. The CDR3 DNA follows: TGTGCCAGCAGCTTATATCAGGGGGTATATGGCTACACCTTC.

V gene TRBV18 combines with J gene TRBJ2-1; D is unclear. V was trimmed by 3 bases and J by 9 bases, leaving 6 bases between them. The CDR3 length is 11 residues. The V gene's germline CDR1 is KGHSH and CDR2 LQKENI. Written as DNA, the CDR3 is TGTGCCAGCTCACCTGGTGGTGAGCAGTTCTTC. Amino acid sequence: CASSPGGEQFF.

This chain links TRBV7-2 with TRBJ1-3; D is uncertain. This CDR3 is 16 amino acids long. Germline V gene lookup returns CDR1 SGHTA and CDR2 FQGNSA. V lost 1 base and J 0 bases, leaving 10 bases between the germline ends. This chain's CDR3 is CASSLGPGSSGNTIYF. CDR3 nucleotides: TGTGCCAGCAGCTTAGGTCCAGGCAGCTCTGGAAACACCATATATTTT.

This clone was observed a single time. The chain links TRBV6-1 to TRBJ2-2, with TRBD1 matching over 7 bases. Trimming took 4 bases from V and 4 from J; bases not matched to a gene: 15. This CDR3 comprises 18 residues. Germline CDR1 MNHNS, CDR2 SASEGT. The CDR3 coding sequence is TGTGCCAGCAGTGCACATTATATCCGGGACAGTAGCACCGGGGAGCTGTTTTTT. It translates to CASSAHYIRDSSTGELFF.